The clone carrying this T cell receptor (beta chain) was counted once. The sample is drawn from a study of blood T cell repertoires in COVID-19. Overall study context: Material from acute and convalescent COVID-19 was sourced from the United States, Italy and Spain. PBMCs, B-cell-depleted T cells, or T cells were the source of the cDNA or gDNA that made up the material.

Trimming removed 3 bases at V and 5 bases at J, with 11 bases between. The CDR3 sequence is 14 residues long. Germline V gene lookup returns CDR1 SGHRS and CDR2 YFSETQ. In the study's own analysis: For nucleated cells, counts were estimated from reference gene primer amplification. Repertoires were generated with immunoSEQ multiplex PCR, while TCRdb's copy carries only in-frame clones and drops some. The V and J calls and clone size are taken from that table; D and trimming were inferred from the DNA. The sample lists 130,000 to 150,000 clones, 80% occurring once. The sequencing sample was made of peripheral blood. The V gene is TRBV5-1, the J gene TRBJ2-2, with a tentative D call TRBD2 (5 bases). The TCR was taken from a man between 60 and 75 years old with active or convalescent COVID-19. The CDR3 loop reads CASSSGRGTGELFF. CDR3 nucleotides: TGCGCCAGCAGCTCCGGTCGGGGAACCGGGGAGCTGTTTTTT.